The source of this TCR beta chain is a study of blood T cell repertoires in COVID-19. About the research overall: The study drew acute and convalescent COVID-19 samples from the United States, Italy and Spain. Nucleic acid was either cDNA or gDNA, and it came from T cells, B-cell-depleted T cells, or PBMCs.

In the authors' methods: Researchers report that nucleated cell counts were estimated from reference gene primer amplification. The repertoire was sequenced with immunoSEQ multiplex PCR; TCRdb's copy has only in-frame clones and lacks some. That table gives V, J and clone size, and the DNA gave D and trimming. The sample lists 96,000 or so clones, roughly 90% occurring once. Germline V lookup: CDR1 SGHVS, CDR2 FNYEAQ. The CDR3 consists of 13 residues. The V and J ends lost 5 bases and 3 bases, in that order; junction bases with no gene match: 3. The Seattle patients joined while their infection was active and were tracked longitudinally afterward.

The chain couples TRBV7-6 to TRBJ2-5; 7 nucleotides agree with TRBD2. The sequencing input was peripheral blood. This TCR came from a human donor with COVID-19, enrolled during active disease. The donor label of this sample is uncertain. CDR3 sequence (DNA): TGTGCCAGCAGCGCACGGGAGGAAGAGACCCAGTACTTC. Translation: CASSAREEETQYF.